The 27 T cell receptor beta chains presented below share a single source sample, sequenced in a study of T cell repertoires in cytomegalovirus infection (dated 2019 in TCRdb). TCRdb names Illumina HiSeq 1500 as the instrument used. The public reads were run again by TCRdb, first through fastp at Q25 and then through MiXCR, and only productive beta chains were kept. For every CDR3 protein sequence, its rows merge into one entry that carries the most common genes and DNA. This sample holds hundreds of thousands of distinct CDR3 sequences; around 9.5% were observed only once. Clones ranked in the top ten supply roughly 4.5% of the sample. The sample taken for sequencing was PBMCs. The receptors shown here come from a human donor in good health (CMV status not recorded). Some clones in this sample may be carry-over from other donors' samples.

The chain uses TRBV2 and TRBJ2-5; no reliable D call. The V gene lost 3 bases and the J gene lost 10 bases, with 9 bases spanning the gap. CDR1 and CDR2 from the germline V gene are SNHLY and FYNNEI. This CDR3 is 11 amino acids long. In nucleotides, the CDR3 is TGTGCCAGCAGTGACTCGGCCGACCAGTACTTC. It encodes CASSDSADQYF.

J is TRBJ2-5 and V is TRBV9; D gene ambiguous. Germline CDR1 reads SGDLS; CDR2 reads YYNGEE. This CDR3 has 15 residues. V lost 0 bases to trimming and J lost 2 bases, with 11 bases between them. The CDR3 here is CASSVGLGSQETQYF. DNA of the CDR3: TGTGCCAGCAGCGTAGGATTGGGCTCTCAAGAGACCCAGTACTTC. The whole variable domain, remainder taken from reference TRBV9 and TRBJ2-5, is DSGVTQTPKHLITATGQRVTLRCSPRSGDLSVYWYQQSLDQGLQFLIQYYNGEERAKGNILERFSAQQFPDLHSELNLSSLELGDSALYFCASSVGLGSQETQYFGPGTRLLVL.

The rearrangement uses TRBV29-1 and TRBJ1-4; 7 bases fit TRBD1. With V trimmed by 5 bases and J by 2 bases, 5 bases remained unmatched. Germline V gene lookup returns CDR1 SQVTM and CDR2 ANQGSEA. There are 14 residues in the CDR3. Here the CDR3 reads CSVLKTGTNEKLFF. CDR3 DNA sequence: TGCAGCGTTTTGAAGACAGGGACTAATGAAAAACTGTTTTTT. Full variable domain (missing parts from reference TRBV29-1 and TRBJ1-4): SAVISQKPSRDICQRGTSLTIQCQVDSQVTMMFWYRQQPGQSLTLIATANQGSEATYESGFVIDKFPISRPNLTFSTLTVSNMSPEDSSIYLCSVLKTGTNEKLFFGSGTQLSVL.

V usage is TRBV25-1 and J usage is TRBJ1-2; D is uncertain. This CDR3 is 11 amino acids long. V was clipped by 4 bases and J by 7 bases, with 7 bases between them. The germline V gene encodes CDR1 MGHDK and CDR2 SYGVNS. As DNA, the CDR3 is TGTGCCAGCAGTGTATTCGGTGGCTACACCTTC. Protein sequence: CASSVFGGYTF.

This clonotype was found many times. V is TRBV29-1 and J is TRBJ2-1, with 8 bases aligning to TRBD2. J gave up 3 bases and V 6 bases, and 7 bases lay outside the gene matches. CDR1 and CDR2 (germline): SQVTM, ANQGSEA. The CDR3 spans 14 residues. The CDR3 nucleotides read TGCAGCGTCGCCGGGACTAGTTTCTACAATGAGCAGTTCTTC. It specifies CSVAGTSFYNEQFF.

This clonotype was found many times. The chain carries TRBV20-1 and TRBJ1-5; 10 bases map to TRBD1. The CDR3 sequence is 14 residues long. CDR1 DFQATT and CDR2 SNEGSKA come from the germline V gene (reference sequence). V lost 3 bases and J lost 7; bases outside the gene matches: 6. CDR3 loop: CSARIGTGAQPQHF. The CDR3 bases are TGCAGTGCTAGGATTGGGACAGGGGCACAGCCCCAGCATTTT.

J is TRBJ1-5 and V is TRBV20-1; 9 nucleotides line up with TRBD1. From germline, CDR1 is DFQATT and CDR2 SNEGSKA (reference sequence). J gave up 10 bases and V 3 bases, and 7 bases lay outside the gene matches. The length of the CDR3 is 13 residues. CDR3 region: CSARIQGAGPQHF. DNA of the CDR3: TGCAGTGCTAGGATACAGGGGGCAGGTCCCCAGCATTTT.

Only a few counts were recorded for this clonotype. The J gene is TRBJ1-1, the V gene TRBV4-3, with D perhaps matching TRBD1 (5 bases). The CDR3 runs 18 residues. Germline V CDR1 and CDR2: LGHNA, YSLEER. Trimming shortened V by 0 bases and J by 0 bases, and 17 bases separated the two germline ends. As DNA, the CDR3 is TGCGCCAGCAGCCAAGATGGTCCAGGGACCTCTATGAACACTGAAGCTTTCTTT. Translated: CASSQDGPGTSMNTEAFF.

This clonotype was seen repeatedly, ten times or more. The rearrangement links TRBV6-2 or TRBV6-3 to TRBJ2-1; 8 bases are shared with TRBD2. The germline CDR1 and CDR2 sequences are MNHEY and SVGEGT. V dropped 0 bases and J dropped 0; count of bases not matched to a gene: 13. The CDR3 is made up of 20 amino acids. CDR3 region: CASSYSSASGRPSSYNEQFF. The CDR3 DNA is TGTGCCAGCAGTTACTCGTCGGCTAGCGGGCGACCTTCCTCCTACAATGAGCAGTTCTTC.

This clonotype was recorded many times. The chain carries TRBV7-2 and TRBJ2-3, with D uncertain. V lost 5 bases to trimming and J lost 4 bases, with 13 bases between them. This CDR3 comprises 14 residues. CDR1 is SGHTA, CDR2 FQGNSA, per germline. CDR3 bases: TGTGCCAGCAGCCCCGACCTAGTAGCAGATACGCAGTATTTT. Translation gives CASSPDLVADTQYF.

The chain employs TRBV6-2 or TRBV6-3 and TRBJ2-1, with 12 nucleotides matching TRBD1. CDR1 and CDR2 from the germline V gene are MNHEY and SVGEGT. This CDR3 has 15 residues. V shed 6 bases and J 6 bases; nucleotides not matched to a gene: 6. Here the CDR3 reads CASSQGQGAVNEQFF. In nucleotides, the CDR3 is TGTGCCAGCAGCCAGGGACAGGGGGCCGTCAATGAGCAGTTCTTC.

The chain is built from TRBV18 and TRBJ2-7; D call uncertain. This CDR3 is built from 14 residues. The ends were cut back, 1 base at V and 6 bases at J, with 13 bases in the middle. Germline lookup yields CDR1 KGHSH and CDR2 LQKENI. In DNA form, the CDR3 reads TGTGCCAGCTCACCACTCCCTGGTCTTGGCGAGCAGTACTTC. The encoded protein is CASSPLPGLGEQYF.

This chain uses TRBV18 with TRBJ2-1; 8 bases are a match to TRBD1. The CDR3 loop spans 14 amino acids. Losses at the gene ends were 5 bases for V and 6 bases for J; bases not matched to a gene: 6. Germline V gene lookup returns CDR1 KGHSH and CDR2 LQKENI. The CDR3 here is CASSTQTGANEQFF. The CDR3 DNA reads as TGTGCCAGCTCAACCCAGACAGGGGCCAATGAGCAGTTCTTC.

The chain is built from TRBV27 and TRBJ2-3; 9 bases map to TRBD2. Trimming at V came to 6 bases and at J to 4 bases, leaving 8 bases not matched to a gene. CDR1 is MNHEY, CDR2 SMNVEV, per germline (reference sequence). This CDR3 has 15 residues. The CDR3 DNA is TGTGCCAGCAGCCCACCGGGACTAGCCGCAGATACGCAGTATTTT. This sequence encodes CASSPPGLAADTQYF.

A word on this clonotype: One base away lies a much larger clone, so this may be a sequencing read error. This rearrangement joins TRBV7-8 to TRBJ1-4, with 10 bases lining up with TRBD1. The CDR3 extends over 13 amino acids. From germline, CDR1 is SGHVS and CDR2 FQNEAQ. V was clipped by 5 bases and J by 14 bases; unmatched bases: 8. DNA for the CDR3: TGTGCCAGCAGCCTGGGACAGGGGAATATCCTGTTTTTT. Translation gives CASSLGQGNILFF.

Ten or more counts support this clonotype. This sequence joins TRBV7-2 and TRBJ1-2; the D is unclear. The V gene lost 4 bases and the J gene lost 5 bases, with 17 bases spanning the gap. Germline V gene sequence: CDR1 SGHTA, CDR2 FQGNSA. This CDR3 is built from 15 residues. The CDR3 loop reads CASSSLSNPLYGYTF. The DNA of the CDR3 is TGTGCCAGCAGCTCGCTTTCCAACCCTCTTTATGGCTACACCTTC.

This clonotype was recorded many times. The chain carries TRBV7-2 and TRBJ1-5, with D tentatively TRBD1 (5 bases). Trimming left V 1 base short and J 1 base short, with 11 bases between. The CDR3 extends over 16 amino acids. The germline CDR1 and CDR2 sequences are SGHTA and FQGNSA. The DNA of the CDR3 is TGTGCCAGCAGCTTAGGATCGGGGCGGAGCAATCAGCCCCAGCATTTT. Residues: CASSLGSGRSNQPQHF.

This clonotype was observed a handful of times. The chain uses TRBV7-2 and TRBJ1-6; D unresolved. Germline CDR1 is SGHTA and CDR2 is FQGNSA. The CDR3 is 15 amino acids. Trimming stripped 5 bases from V and 8 bases from J, with 16 bases between. CDR3 in amino acids: CASSAPDLAHSPLHF. Here the CDR3 DNA reads TGTGCCAGCAGCGCGCCCGACTTGGCGCATTCACCCCTCCACTTT.

This clonotype was recorded many times. The chain links TRBV4-1 to TRBJ2-5, with D perhaps matching TRBD1 (6 bases). With 3 bases removed from V and 5 bases from J, the gap between germline ends came to 16 bases. CDR1 is MGHRA, CDR2 YSYEKL, per germline. The CDR3 sequence is 15 residues long. This chain's CDR3 is CASSHDPGDDETQYF. In DNA, the CDR3 is TGCGCCAGCAGCCATGATCCAGGGGACGATGAGACCCAGTACTTC.

This clonotype was observed at least ten times. This chain joins TRBV7-9 and TRBJ2-7, with D hard to call. The germline V gene encodes CDR1 SEHNR and CDR2 FQNEAQ (reference sequence). V was pared by 3 bases and J by 0 bases, with 9 bases between. The CDR3 is 14 residues long. DNA of the CDR3: TGTGCCAGCAGCTTGGCCAGGAGCTCCTACGAGCAGTACTTC. Translated, it gives CASSLARSSYEQYF.

This clonotype was detected many times. CDR3: CASSSGGLGGEQFF. Here the CDR3 DNA reads TGTGCCAGCAGCTCGGGAGGACTAGGGGGCGAGCAGTTCTTC. The chain has TRBV7-6 and TRBJ2-1; D could derive from TRBD1 or TRBD2 (7 bases each). V lost 4 bases and J 10 bases, leaving 17 bases between the germline ends. Germline V gene data show CDR1 as SGHVS and CDR2 as FNYEAQ. The CDR3 runs to 14 residues.

This clonotype was seen only a few times. This chain connects TRBV7-4 to TRBJ2-1; 7 nucleotides agree with TRBD1. The CDR3 consists of 14 residues. V lost 6 bases and J lost 5; bases outside the gene matches: 7. Germline CDR1 is SGHVT and CDR2 is SQSDAQ. The CDR3 nucleotides are TGTGCCAGCAGTAGACAAGGGGGCAACAATGAGCAGTTCTTC. This encodes CASSRQGGNNEQFF.

This clonotype was counted between two and nine times. The rearrangement joins TRBV5-1 to TRBJ1-1; TRBD1 aligns across 7 bases. This CDR3 comprises 14 residues. The germline CDR1 and CDR2 sequences are SGHRS and YFSETQ. Trimming took 4 bases from V and 1 from J; bases not matched to a gene: 4. The CDR3 loop reads CASSVEGANTEAFF. DNA for the CDR3: TGCGCCAGCAGCGTGGAGGGGGCGAACACTGAAGCTTTCTTT.

This chain connects TRBV11-2 to TRBJ2-1; 10 nucleotides agree with TRBD2. Germline loops: CDR1 SGHAT, CDR2 FQNNGV. This CDR3 has 14 amino acids. V shed 4 bases, J shed 10 bases, and the junction held 7 bases outside the gene matches. CDR3 region: CASSSNSGGTEQFF. CDR3 nucleotides: TGTGCCAGCAGCTCCAATAGCGGGGGGACCGAGCAGTTCTTC.

This clonotype has a handful of counts. The chain uses TRBV20-1 and TRBJ2-7; D remains unclear. The V end lost 4 bases, the J end lost 1 base, and 11 bases lay between the germline ends. CDR3 size: 13 residues. Germline CDR1 and CDR2: DFQATT and SNEGSKA (reference sequence). The CDR3 sequence: CSATRLASYEQYF. The CDR3 region has the DNA TGCAGTGCTACGAGACTTGCTTCCTACGAGCAGTACTTC.

This clonotype was found a few times. The rearrangement uses TRBV23-1 and TRBJ2-6; D call uncertain. TRBV23-1 is filed as an ORF, its function uncertain. This CDR3 spans 17 amino acids. V was trimmed by 0 bases and J by 2 bases, leaving 11 bases between them. CDR3 in amino acids: CASSQSNSGAGANVLTF. CDR3 coding DNA: TGCGCCAGCAGTCAATCAAATTCGGGTGCTGGGGCCAACGTCCTGACTTTC.

The chain recombines TRBV27 with TRBJ2-1; D gene unclear. Germline V gene lookup returns CDR1 MNHEY and CDR2 SMNVEV (reference sequence). Deletions cut 2 bases from V and 3 bases from J, with 11 bases between. The CDR3 is made up of 15 amino acids. The DNA for the CDR3 is TGTGCCAGCAGTTTAGCGCTTAGTCTCTACAATGAGCAGTTCTTC. This translates into CASSLALSLYNEQFF.